Listed here are 14 T cell receptor beta chains from one sample, sequenced in a study of cytomegalovirus exposure and HLA in healthy donors (dated by TCRdb to the late 2010s). To prepare the library, the immunoSEQ multiplex PCR assay was applied. The multiplex PCR relied on a mix of 60 forward primers for TCR Vbeta segments and 13 reverse primers for TCR Jbeta segments. The source is immuneACCESS, and TCRdb retained only in-frame sequences with V and J called. Part of the clones is not carried over; for the studies checked, unresolved V genes explain less than half of this, and the remainder is unexplained. The sample table records some 140,000 clones; around 87% of these occur just once. The ten largest clones capture approximately 4.7% of the sample. The sample taken for sequencing was PBMCs. These receptors originate from a woman in her 30s in good health and CMV-seronegative.

The rearrangement uses TRBV7-9 and TRBJ1-5, with D possibly TRBD1 on 5 matching bases. The CDR3 sequence is 15 residues long. V was shortened by 5 bases and J by 0 bases, with 11 bases between the two germline ends. Germline CDR1 SEHNR, CDR2 FQNEAQ (reference sequence). This CDR3 is CASSKGPHSNQPQHF. The CDR3 bases are TGTGCCAGCAGCAAGGGGCCTCATAGCAATCAGCCCCAGCATTTT.

The V gene is TRBV5-8, the J gene TRBJ2-5; D not certain. The CDR3 length is 15 residues. With 4 bases removed from V and 1 base from J, the gap between germline ends came to 14 bases. Germline V lookup: CDR1 SGHTS, CDR2 YDEGEE. The DNA of the CDR3 is TGTGCCAGCAGCCTCCCAGTAACGGGCCAAGAGACCCAGTACTTC. Translation: CASSLPVTGQETQYF.

The chain couples TRBV11-3 to TRBJ2-2; TRBD1 aligns across 9 bases. Germline CDR1 reads SGHNT; CDR2 reads YENEEA. The length of the CDR3 is 15 residues. V trimming: 5 bases; J trimming: 5 bases; junction bases outside the gene matches: 6. CDR3 coding DNA: TGTGCCAGCAGCCTGGACAGGGGAAAGACCGGGGAGCTGTTTTTT. Protein: CASSLDRGKTGELFF.

The V gene is TRBV30, the J gene TRBJ2-3; 7 nucleotides match TRBD1. Germline V gene data show CDR1 as GTSNPN and CDR2 as SVGIG (reference sequence). The V and J ends lost 0 bases and 3 bases, in that order; junction bases with no gene match: 6. This CDR3 spans 15 amino acids. In nucleotides, the CDR3 is TGTGCCTGGAGTGTAGGGGGCTCAGGGACAGATACGCAGTATTTT. Its translation: CAWSVGGSGTDTQYF.

The chain is built from TRBV30 and TRBJ1-4; TRBD1 is a possible D gene (6 bases). Trimming took off 0 bases at V and 7 bases at J, with 15 bases between the two ends. The CDR3 sequence is 15 residues long. Germline V CDR1 and CDR2: GTSNPN, SVGIG (reference sequence). The CDR3 loop reads CAWSVSGQGIEKLFF. CDR3 sequence (DNA): TGTGCCTGGAGTGTATCAGGTCAGGGGATTGAAAAACTGTTTTTT.

This clone has more than one count but fewer than ten. This sample also contains other DNA sequences that code for the same CDR3. V and J are TRBV18 and TRBJ1-1, with D unresolved. The germline gives CDR1 KGHSH, CDR2 LQKENI. Trimming cost V 2 bases and J 3 bases, with 7 bases left between them. The CDR3 is 13 residues long. The CDR3 DNA follows: TGTGCCAGCTCACCAGGCCAGGACACTGAAGCTTTCTTT. It specifies CASSPGQDTEAFF.

The J gene is TRBJ2-1, the V gene TRBV9, with 7 bases aligning to TRBD1. V lost 5 bases, J lost 2 bases, and 7 bases stayed unmatched. The CDR3 has 15 amino acids. Germline CDR1 is SGDLS and CDR2 is YYNGEE. As DNA, the CDR3 is TGTGCCAGCAGTGACGGGACAGATCCCTACAATGAGCAGTTCTTC. This translates into CASSDGTDPYNEQFF.

The rearrangement links TRBV30 to TRBJ1-1; TRBD1 agrees at 7 bases. With 0 bases clipped from V and 5 bases from J, the junction kept 9 bases outside the gene matches. This CDR3 has 15 amino acids. Germline V gene sequence: CDR1 GTSNPN, CDR2 SVGIG (reference sequence). The CDR3 region has the DNA TGTGCCTGGAGTGTACTCGCCCAGGGGGGAACTGAAGCTTTCTTT. This encodes CAWSVLAQGGTEAFF.

V and J are TRBV5-1 and TRBJ1-6, with 10 bases that match TRBD1. Germline-derived CDR1 and CDR2 are SGHRS and YFSETQ. Trimming took 2 bases from V and 2 from J; bases not matched to a gene: 1. The CDR3 totals 16 residues. The CDR3 here is CASSFGQGAYNSPLHF. In DNA form, the CDR3 reads TGCGCCAGCAGCTTCGGACAGGGGGCCTATAATTCACCCCTCCACTTT.

The gene calls are TRBV15 and TRBJ2-7; D gene ambiguous. Germline CDR1 reads LNHNV; CDR2 reads YYDKDF (reference sequence). V was clipped by 2 bases and J by 1 base, with 6 bases between them. The CDR3 sequence is 13 residues long. The CDR3 nucleotides are TGTGCCACCAGCAGACCAGATTCCTACGAGCAGTACTTC. Amino acids: CATSRPDSYEQYF.

The chain is built from TRBV18 and TRBJ2-2, with a tentative D call TRBD1 (6 bases). Trimming cost V 5 bases and J 2 bases, with 9 bases left between them. Germline loops: CDR1 KGHSH, CDR2 LQKENI. CDR3 length equals 14 residues. CDR3 nucleotides: TGTGCCAGCTCATGGACAGATAACACCGGGGAGCTGTTTTTT. This codes for CASSWTDNTGELFF.

This clone was seen only once. The V and J genes are TRBV7-2 and TRBJ2-4; 8 bases fit TRBD2. There are 18 residues in the CDR3. Germline V CDR1 and CDR2: SGHTA, FQGNSA. Germline trimming cut 0 bases from V and 9 bases from J; bases unmatched to any gene: 16. The CDR3 DNA reads TGTGCCAGCAGCTTAGCCGGGGAGACGGGGGGGGTGGTAGGCATTCAGTACTTC. Amino acids: CASSLAGETGGVVGIQYF.

The chain uses TRBV28 and TRBJ1-5; 8 bases are a match to TRBD1. V dropped 6 bases and J dropped 7; count of bases not matched to a gene: 8. CDR1 is MDHEN, CDR2 SYDVKM, per germline. This CDR3 is 14 amino acids long. Here the CDR3 reads CASSDRGMPQPQHF. DNA of the CDR3: TGTGCCAGCAGCGACAGGGGAATGCCCCAGCCCCAGCATTTT. Drawing the rest from reference TRBV28 and TRBJ1-5, the complete variable domain is DVKVTQSSRYLVKRTGEKVFLECVQDMDHENMFWYRQDPGLGLRLIYFSYDVKMKEKGDIPEGYSVSREKKERFSLILESASTNQTSMYLCASSDRGMPQPQHFGDGTRLSIL.

As regards this clone: Other DNA sequences from this sample encode an identical CDR3 as well. The rearrangement uses TRBV5-4 and TRBJ2-3; 8 bases line up with TRBD1. Per the germline V gene, CDR1 is SGHNT and CDR2 is YYREEE (reference sequence). This CDR3 comprises 17 residues. The V and J ends lost 0 bases and 4 bases, in that order; junction bases with no gene match: 10. The CDR3 protein is CASSLGAGQGLSDTQYF. The CDR3 nucleotides are TGTGCCAGCAGCTTGGGGGCCGGACAGGGTTTGTCAGATACGCAGTATTTT.